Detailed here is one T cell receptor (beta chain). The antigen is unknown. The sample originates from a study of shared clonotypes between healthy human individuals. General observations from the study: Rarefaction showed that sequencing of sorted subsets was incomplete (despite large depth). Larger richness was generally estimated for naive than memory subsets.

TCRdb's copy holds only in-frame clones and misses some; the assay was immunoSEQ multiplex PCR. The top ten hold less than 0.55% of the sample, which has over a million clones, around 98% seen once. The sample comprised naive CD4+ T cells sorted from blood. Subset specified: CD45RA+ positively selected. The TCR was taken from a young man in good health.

CDR3 nucleotide sequence: TGTGCCAGCAGCAGAATTGGGGACAGGGGAGAGACCCAGTACTTC. Translation gives CASSRIGDRGETQYF. The V call is TRBV9, the J call TRBJ2-5, with 10 bases lining up with TRBD1. Looked up from germline, CDR1 is SGDLS and CDR2 is YYNGEE. The CDR3 spans 15 residues. Germline trimming cut 4 bases from V and 4 bases from J; bases unmatched to any gene: 7.